This T cell receptor (beta chain) came from a study of T-cell reconstitution after alpha-beta-depleted transplantation in children. This sample's TCRbeta library carried unique molecular identifier barcodes. TCRdb redid the calling of the PCR reads with MiXCR, one entry per CDR3 protein. This sample has a few hundred thousand distinct CDR3 sequences, with about a tenth found just once. This clonotype has only a few counts. This CDR3 is 15 amino acids long. Unmatched junction bases numbered 12, after V lost 6 bases and J lost 7 bases. Germline CDR1 DFQATT, CDR2 SNEGSKA (reference sequence). The sample here was PBMCs from the stem cell graft donor, taken from the stem cell graft. The chain couples TRBV20-1 to TRBJ2-1; 10 positions match TRBD1. The TCR comes from a human donor who donated a stem cell graft to a child with acute lymphoblastic leukemia. The DNA for the CDR3 is TGCAGTGCCCAGAACCGACAGGGGGCCTCAAATGAGCAGTTCTTC. This codes for CSAQNRQGASNEQFF.